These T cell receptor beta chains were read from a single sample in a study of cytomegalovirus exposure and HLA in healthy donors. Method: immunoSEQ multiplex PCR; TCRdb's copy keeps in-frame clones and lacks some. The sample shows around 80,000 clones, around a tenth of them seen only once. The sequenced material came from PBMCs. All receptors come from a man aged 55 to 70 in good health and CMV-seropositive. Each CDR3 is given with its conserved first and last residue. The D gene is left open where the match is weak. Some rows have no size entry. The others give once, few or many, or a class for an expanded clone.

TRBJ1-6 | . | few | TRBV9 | CASSVQGTYNSPLHF | TGTGCCAGCAGCGTCCAGGGGACCTATAATTCACCCCTCCACTTT
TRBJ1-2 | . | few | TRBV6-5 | CASSYTANYGYTF | TGTGCCAGCAGTTACACAGCTAACTATGGCTACACCTTC
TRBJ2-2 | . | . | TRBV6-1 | CASSDGPGANTGELFF | TGTGCCAGCAGTGACGGACCGGGGGCGAACACCGGGGAGCTGTTTTTT
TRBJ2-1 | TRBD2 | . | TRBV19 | CASRGLAGPYNEQFF | TGTGCCAGTAGGGGACTAGCGGGGCCCTACAATGAGCAGTTCTTC
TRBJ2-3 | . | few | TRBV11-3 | CASSPGDTDTQYF | TGTGCCAGCTCACCAGGGGACACAGATACGCAGTATTTT
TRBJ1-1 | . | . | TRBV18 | CASSPDNPNGAFF | TGTGCCAGCTCACCAGACAACCCTAATGGGGCTTTCTTT
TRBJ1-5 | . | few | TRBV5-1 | CASSLDSLNQPQHF | TGCGCCAGCAGCTTGGACAGCCTCAATCAGCCCCAGCATTTT
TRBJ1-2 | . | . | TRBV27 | CASSFSRGPGYGYTF | TGTGCCAGCAGTTTTTCTCGAGGGCCAGGCTATGGCTACACCTTC
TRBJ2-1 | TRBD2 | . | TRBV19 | CASRSGTSVGNEQFF | TGTGCCAGTAGGTCCGGGACTAGCGTGGGGAATGAGCAGTTCTTC
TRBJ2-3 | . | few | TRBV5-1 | CASSLEQSTDTQYF | TGCGCCAGCAGCTTGGAACAGAGCACAGATACGCAGTATTTT
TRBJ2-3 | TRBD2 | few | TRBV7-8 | CASSSRLAEAHDTQYF | TGTGCCAGCAGCTCACGACTAGCGGAAGCCCACGATACGCAGTATTTT
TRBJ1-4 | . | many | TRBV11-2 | CASSSPTAEKLFF | TGTGCCAGCAGCTCCCCGACAGCCGAAAAACTGTTTTTT
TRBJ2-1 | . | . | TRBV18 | CASSPIHKGQSYNEQFF | TGTGCCAGCTCACCAATTCACAAAGGACAGTCGTACAATGAGCAGTTCTTC
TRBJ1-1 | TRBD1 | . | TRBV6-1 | CASSEALGTGGRTEAFF | TGTGCCAGCAGTGAAGCGCTCGGAACAGGGGGTCGAACTGAAGCTTTCTTT
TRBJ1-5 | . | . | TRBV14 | CASSQSGDQPQHF | TGTGCCAGCAGCCAATCCGGGGATCAGCCCCAGCATTTT
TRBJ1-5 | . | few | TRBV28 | CDRSFTQNQPQHF | TGTGACAGAAGTTTCACCCAGAATCAGCCCCAGCATTTT
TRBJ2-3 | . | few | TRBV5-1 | CASSLDGPFSTDTQYF | TGCGCCAGCAGCTTGGATGGGCCCTTTAGCACAGATACGCAGTATTTT
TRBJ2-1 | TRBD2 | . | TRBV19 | CASSIDGWTSGYNEQFF | TGTGCCAGTAGTATAGATGGATGGACTAGCGGCTACAATGAGCAGTTCTTC
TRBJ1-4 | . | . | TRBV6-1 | CASSPQQGSEKLFF | TGTGCCAGCAGTCCCCAGCAGGGGTCTGAAAAACTGTTTTTT
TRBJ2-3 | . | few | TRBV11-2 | CASSLHSLYSTDTQYF | TGTGCCAGCAGCTTACACAGCCTCTACAGCACAGATACGCAGTATTTT
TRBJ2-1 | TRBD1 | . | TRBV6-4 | CASSRGTVSYNEQFF | TGTGCCAGCAGTAGAGGGACAGTCTCCTACAATGAGCAGTTCTTC
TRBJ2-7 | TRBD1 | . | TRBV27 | CASSFMGQAYEQYF | TGTGCCAGCAGTTTTATGGGACAGGCCTACGAGCAGTACTTC
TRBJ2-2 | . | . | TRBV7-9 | CASSSQGPGELFF | TGTGCCAGCAGCTCCCAGGGCCCCGGGGAGCTGTTTTTT
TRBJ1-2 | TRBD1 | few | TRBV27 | CASSLARDRAYGYTF | TGTGCCAGCAGTTTAGCACGGGACAGGGCGTACGGCTACACCTTC
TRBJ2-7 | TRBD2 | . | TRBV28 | CAILGAGAGSDEQYF | TGTGCCATCCTGGGAGCGGGAGCTGGGTCTGATGAGCAGTACTTC
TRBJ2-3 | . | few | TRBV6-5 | CASSWSDRRSTDTQYF | TGTGCCAGCAGTTGGTCGGACAGACGGTCTACAGATACGCAGTATTTT
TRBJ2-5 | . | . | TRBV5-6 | CASSFEGGDPYF | TGTGCCAGCAGCTTCGAGGGGGGGGATCCGTACTTC
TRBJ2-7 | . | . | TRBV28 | CASSSTRLRYF | TGTGCCAGCAGCTCGACACGCTTGAGGTACTTC
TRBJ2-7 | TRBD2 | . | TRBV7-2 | CASSPLGLAGTYEQYF | TGTGCCAGCAGCCCCCTCGGACTAGCGGGTACCTACGAGCAGTACTTC
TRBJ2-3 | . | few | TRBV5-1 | CASSWTATDTQYF | TGCGCCAGCAGCTGGACAGCCACAGATACGCAGTATTTT
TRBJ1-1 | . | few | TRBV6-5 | CASSPDPGHATEAFF | TGTGCCAGCAGCCCCGATCCGGGACATGCCACTGAAGCTTTCTTT